These 12 T cell receptor beta chains were all obtained from the same sample, sequenced in a study of blood T cells in healthy people across ages. Alongside a J-beta primer mix, a sample-barcoded 5' primer served in a second PCR lasting about 7 to 11 cycles. TCRdb reprocessed the 5' RACE reads via MiXCR and lists one record per CDR3 protein. The data show about 1.1 million distinct CDR3 sequences, around two fifths seen once. Sequenced sample: blood. The source is a young man in good health.

The rearrangement links TRBV4-2 to TRBJ2-7; TRBD1 aligns across 10 bases. There are 17 residues in the CDR3. Germline trimming cut 1 base from V and 3 bases from J; bases unmatched to any gene: 9. From germline, CDR1 is LGHNA and CDR2 YNFKEQ. CDR3 in DNA: TGTGCCAGCAGCCAAGGTTGGGGGGACAGGGGACTCTACGAGCAGTACTTC. Amino acids: CASSQGWGDRGLYEQYF.

This sequence joins TRBV6-2 or TRBV6-3 and TRBJ1-2; D call uncertain. The V gene's germline CDR1 is MNHEY and CDR2 SVGEGT. The CDR3 has 16 amino acids. Trimming removed 2 bases at V and 4 bases at J, with 17 bases between. The CDR3 DNA sequence: TGTGCCAGCAGTTACCGCGATTTTGGGGTTGTCTATGGCTACACCTTC. It translates to CASSYRDFGVVYGYTF.

J is TRBJ1-2 and V is TRBV30; unclear D gene. The germline V gene has CDR1 GTSNPN and CDR2 SVGIG (reference sequence). With 4 bases removed from V and 2 bases from J, the gap between germline ends came to 8 bases. The CDR3 is made up of 12 amino acids. CDR3 sequence: CAWTRSNYGYTF. The DNA of the CDR3 is TGTGCCTGGACAAGGTCAAACTATGGCTACACCTTC.

This clonotype was counted a single time. The chain's CDR3 is CASSRTGRNQETQYF. CDR3 sequence (DNA): TGTGCCAGCAGCCGGACAGGCCGAAACCAAGAGACCCAGTACTTC. V gene TRBV7-2 combines with J gene TRBJ2-5, with 7 nucleotides matching TRBD1. V shed 5 bases and J 0 bases; nucleotides not matched to a gene: 6. Germline loops: CDR1 SGHTA, CDR2 FQGNSA. This CDR3 has 15 residues.

This clonotype is a singleton in its sample. The CDR3 DNA reads TGTGCCAGCAGCAAAAGCGGGGACACCGGGGAGCTGTTTTTT. Translated, it gives CASSKSGDTGELFF. The chain joins TRBV7-2 to TRBJ2-2; 7 nucleotides agree with TRBD2. The CDR3 loop spans 14 amino acids. Looked up from germline, CDR1 is SGHTA and CDR2 is FQGNSA. The ends lost 5 bases at V and 3 bases at J; junction bases unmatched: 3.

V usage is TRBV14 and J usage is TRBJ2-7; D not certain. The germline CDR1 and CDR2 sequences are SGHDN and FVKESK. This CDR3 is built from 15 residues. V dropped 1 base and J dropped 3 bases, with 13 bases sitting between them. In DNA, the CDR3 is TGTGCCAGCAGCCAAGTTGGCAGACGTTACTACGAGCAGTACTTC. Translation: CASSQVGRRYYEQYF.

Worth noting for this clonotype: A much larger clone differs by one base, so this may be a read error. This chain connects TRBV25-1 to TRBJ1-2; D is unclear. Germline V gene sequence: CDR1 MGHDK, CDR2 SYGVNS. The CDR3 has 14 residues. V gave up 4 bases and J gave up 2 bases, with 11 bases separating them. In DNA, the CDR3 is TGTGCCAGCAGTGGACCACTGGGAAACTATGGCTACACCTTC. Its translation: CASSGPLGNYGYTF.

The chain carries TRBV20-1 and TRBJ2-1; 7 nucleotides agree with TRBD2. V lost 0 bases and J lost 4; bases outside the gene matches: 6. Germline CDR1 DFQATT, CDR2 SNEGSKA (reference sequence). CDR3 size: 15 residues. CDR3 in DNA: TGCAGTGCTAGAGAGCGGGGGACCTTTTACAATGAGCAGTTCTTC. Translating gives CSARERGTFYNEQFF.

This chain uses TRBV6-4 with TRBJ2-3, with 8 bases identical to TRBD1. V shed 9 bases and J 4 bases; nucleotides not matched to a gene: 12. The germline V gene has CDR1 MRHNA and CDR2 SNTAGT. The CDR3 is made up of 15 amino acids. Written as DNA, the CDR3 is TGTGCCAGGCGCCGACAGGGGTTCAGCCCAGATACGCAGTATTTT. The encoded protein is CARRRQGFSPDTQYF.

This clonotype was detected only a few times. The rearrangement uses TRBV6-6 and TRBJ2-1; 8 positions agree with TRBD2. The CDR3 is 16 amino acids. Germline CDR1 MNHNY, CDR2 SVGAGI (reference sequence). Trimming took 0 bases from V and 2 from J; bases not matched to a gene: 3. CDR3: CASSYSTSGPYNEQFF. The CDR3 nucleotides are TGTGCCAGCAGTTACTCAACTAGCGGCCCCTACAATGAGCAGTTCTTC.

This clonotype was counted a few times. This chain joins TRBV7-2 and TRBJ1-2, with a possible D match to TRBD1 (6 bases). CDR1 and CDR2 from the germline V gene are SGHTA and FQGNSA. The CDR3 covers 18 residues. Trimming pared 0 bases from V and 4 bases from J, leaving 21 bases between. The CDR3 region has the DNA TGTGCCAGCAGCTTAGCTCAAACCCGGACAGCCGATCTCTATGGCTACACCTTC. This sequence encodes CASSLAQTRTADLYGYTF.

This rearrangement joins TRBV12-3 or TRBV12-4 to TRBJ1-3; TRBD1 might be the D (5 bases). CDR3 length equals 18 residues. V shed 5 bases and J shed 1 base, with 21 bases lying between them. The CDR3 sequence is CASSLGRQGRVSGNTIYF. CDR3 nucleotide sequence: TGTGCCAGCAGTCTGGGACGGCAGGGTCGGGTTTCTGGAAACACCATATATTTT.